This entry features one T cell receptor beta chain sequence. These data are taken from a study of blood T cell repertoires in COVID-19. Study-level information: Donors in the United States, Italy and Spain gave samples during acute or convalescent COVID-19. Nucleic acid was either cDNA or gDNA, and it came from T cells, B-cell-depleted T cells, or PBMCs.

This CDR3 region has 11 residues. V lost 1 base and J 4 bases, leaving 5 bases between the germline ends. Germline V gene sequence: CDR1 DFQATT, CDR2 SNEGSKA (reference sequence). In the authors' workflow: It was from reference gene primer amplification that nucleated cell counts were estimated. Sequenced by immunoSEQ multiplex PCR; TCRdb stores in-frame clones only, minus some. The D gene and trimming were derived from the DNA, and the V and J assignments and clone size from that table. Counted here are roughly 180,000 clones, around three quarters occurring once; the ten biggest clones make up 15% to 20%.

The sequenced material came from peripheral blood. This sequence was found in a man between 60 and 75 years old with active or convalescent COVID-19. The chain carries TRBV20-1 and TRBJ2-7, with D possibly TRBD1 on 5 matching bases. The CDR3 loop is CSARAGYEQYF. CDR3 nucleotides: TGCAGTGCTAGAGCAGGGTACGAGCAGTACTTC.